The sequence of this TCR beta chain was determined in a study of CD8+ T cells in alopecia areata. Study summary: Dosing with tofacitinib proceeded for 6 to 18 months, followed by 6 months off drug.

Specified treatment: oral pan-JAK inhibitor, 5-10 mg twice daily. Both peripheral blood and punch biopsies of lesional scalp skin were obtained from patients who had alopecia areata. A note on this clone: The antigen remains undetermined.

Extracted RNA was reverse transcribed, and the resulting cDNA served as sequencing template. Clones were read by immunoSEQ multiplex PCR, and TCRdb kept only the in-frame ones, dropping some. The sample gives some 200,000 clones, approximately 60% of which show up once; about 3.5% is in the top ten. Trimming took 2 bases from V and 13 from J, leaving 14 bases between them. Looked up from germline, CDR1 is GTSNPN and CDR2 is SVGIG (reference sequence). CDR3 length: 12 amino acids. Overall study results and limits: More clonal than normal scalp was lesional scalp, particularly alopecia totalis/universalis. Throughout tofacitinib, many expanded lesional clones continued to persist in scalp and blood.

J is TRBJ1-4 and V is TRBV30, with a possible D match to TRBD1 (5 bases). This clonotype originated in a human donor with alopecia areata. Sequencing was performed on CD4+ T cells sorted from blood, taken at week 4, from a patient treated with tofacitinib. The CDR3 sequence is CAWSSPERGLFF. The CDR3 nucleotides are TGTGCCTGGAGTAGCCCAGAGAGGGGACTGTTTTTT.